The 19 T cell receptor beta chains below were found in one sample sequenced in a study of T cell responses to AZD1222 COVID-19 vaccine. Profiling relied on immunoSEQ multiplex PCR, and the TCRdb table lists in-frame clones only, not all of them. The sample holds around 100,000 clones, about four fifths seen once. The material was peripheral blood, obtained on day 0 of AZD1222 vaccination. The origin of the receptors is an adult in good health.

The V gene is TRBV5-1, the J gene TRBJ2-2, with 8 positions matching TRBD1. CDR1 and CDR2 (germline): SGHRS, YFSETQ. The CDR3 runs 15 residues. V shed 5 bases and J 6 bases; nucleotides not matched to a gene: 9. CDR3 in DNA: TGCGCCAGCAGATCGGTAGCAGGGGGCTCCGGGGAGCTGTTTTTT. Amino acid sequence: CASRSVAGGSGELFF.

The chain uses TRBV7-6 and TRBJ1-5; the D is unclear. V shed 4 bases and J shed 9 bases, with 10 bases lying between them. Per germline, CDR1 SGHVS and CDR2 FNYEAQ. The CDR3 spans 12 residues. CDR3 in amino acids: CASSYLNSPQHF. The CDR3 DNA follows: TGTGCCAGCAGCTACCTAAATTCGCCCCAGCATTTT.

The chain is built from TRBV25-1 and TRBJ2-1; TRBD1 matches at 7 bases. V lost 2 bases and J lost 0; bases outside the gene matches: 1. CDR1 is MGHDK and CDR2 is SYGVNS in the germline V gene. This CDR3 spans 15 amino acids. CDR3 protein: CASSEPGGSYNEQFF. CDR3 in DNA: TGTGCCAGCAGTGAACCAGGGGGCTCCTACAATGAGCAGTTCTTC.

The chain combines TRBV4-2 with TRBJ2-1; TRBD2 might be the D (6 bases). The V and J ends lost 0 bases and 7 bases respectively, with 10 bases between them. The CDR3 is made up of 14 amino acids. Germline-derived CDR1 and CDR2 are LGHNA and YNFKEQ. CDR3 bases: TGTGCCAGCAGCCAAGATGGGAGGACGAATGAGCAGTTCTTC. This codes for CASSQDGRTNEQFF.

This clone was seen a few times. This rearrangement joins TRBV19 to TRBJ1-5; TRBD1 agrees at 9 bases. CDR3 length equals 14 residues. The V segment lost 6 bases and the J segment 6 bases; nucleotides outside the gene matches: 6. CDR1 and CDR2 (germline): LNHDA, SQIVND (reference sequence). In nucleotides, the CDR3 is TGTGCCAGTAGGCTCCGACAGGGGGGTCAGCCCCAGCATTTT. This codes for CASRLRQGGQPQHF.

This sequence joins TRBV10-1 and TRBJ2-1; 13 positions match TRBD2. J was trimmed by 2 bases and V by 3 bases; bases with no gene match: 13. From germline, CDR1 is WNHNN and CDR2 SYGVQD (reference sequence). The CDR3 extends over 20 amino acids. CDR3 nucleotide sequence: TGCGCCAGCAGTGATGGGGAGACTAGCGGGAGGCCTCGGGCCTACAATGAGCAGTTCTTC. This gives the protein CASSDGETSGRPRAYNEQFF.

The rearrangement links TRBV9 to TRBJ1-4; D not resolved. Trimming stripped 2 bases from V and 3 bases from J, with 8 bases between. The CDR3 consists of 14 residues. CDR1 SGDLS and CDR2 YYNGEE come from the germline V gene. CDR3 sequence reads: CASSVGVANEKLFF. CDR3 DNA: TGTGCCAGCAGCGTGGGAGTCGCTAATGAAAAACTGTTTTTT.

This clone has just one count. This chain uses TRBV28 with TRBJ1-1, with D perhaps matching TRBD1 (5 bases). V lost 6 bases and J lost 2, with 10 bases in between. The germline gives CDR1 MDHEN, CDR2 SYDVKM. This CDR3 has 13 residues. The chain's CDR3 is CASRGHGNTEAFF. CDR3 nucleotides: TGTGCCAGCAGAGGACATGGTAACACTGAAGCTTTCTTT.

The chain has TRBV5-4 and TRBJ1-4, with 7 bases lining up with TRBD1. J was trimmed by 4 bases and V by 1 base; bases with no gene match: 1. This CDR3 comprises 14 residues. The germline V gene encodes CDR1 SGHNT and CDR2 YYREEE (reference sequence). This CDR3 reads CASSLTGDNEKLFF. CDR3 nucleotides: TGTGCCAGCAGCTTGACAGGGGATAATGAAAAACTGTTTTTT. The full variable domain, its missing parts supplied by reference TRBV5-4 and TRBJ1-4, is ETGVTQSPTHLIKTRGQQVTLRCSSQSGHNTVSWYQQALGQGPQFIFQYYREEENGRGNFPPRFSGLQFPNYSSELNVNALELDDSALYLCASSLTGDNEKLFFGSGTQLSVL.

The chain couples TRBV6-5 to TRBJ1-2; D uncertain. Looked up from germline, CDR1 is MNHEY and CDR2 is SVGAGI. V lost 6 bases and J 4 bases, leaving 12 bases between the germline ends. This CDR3 region has 13 residues. The chain's CDR3 is CASRDQTGYGYTF. The CDR3 bases are TGTGCCAGCAGGGACCAGACGGGCTATGGCTACACCTTC.

The chain is built from TRBV2 and TRBJ1-3; maybe TRBD1 (5 bases). Per the germline V gene, CDR1 is SNHLY and CDR2 is FYNNEI. V dropped 6 bases and J dropped 0 bases, with 12 bases sitting between them. The CDR3 runs 15 residues. CDR3 loop: CASRTGTASGNTIYF. CDR3 bases: TGTGCCAGCAGAACAGGAACTGCCTCTGGAAACACCATATATTTT.

The chain combines TRBV5-8 with TRBJ2-7; D assignment may be TRBD1 or TRBD2 (5 bases each). The CDR3 length is 15 residues. V lost 0 bases and J 2 bases, leaving 12 bases between the germline ends. Germline assignment: CDR1 SGHTS and CDR2 YDEGEE. CDR3: CASSLAGTDAYEQYF. The CDR3 DNA reads TGTGCCAGCAGCTTGGCCGGGACGGACGCCTACGAGCAGTACTTC.

This sequence joins TRBV27 and TRBJ2-7, with D maybe TRBD1 (6 bases). Trimming shortened V by 6 bases and J by 3 bases, and 18 bases separated the two germline ends. Germline values: CDR1 MNHEY, CDR2 SMNVEV (reference sequence). The CDR3 runs to 15 residues. The chain's CDR3 is CASSTPTQGIYEQYF. DNA for the CDR3: TGTGCCAGCAGCACCCCGACCCAGGGGATCTACGAGCAGTACTTC.

This chain links TRBV29-1 with TRBJ1-2, with D uncertain. The ends were cut back, 3 bases at V and 3 bases at J, with 14 bases in the middle. This CDR3 has 14 amino acids. CDR1 is SQVTM, CDR2 ANQGSEA, per germline. CDR3 loop: CSVDLLVLDYGYTF. The CDR3, as DNA: TGCAGCGTTGATCTGCTGGTACTTGACTATGGCTACACCTTC. Variable domain in full (rest from reference TRBV29-1 and TRBJ1-2): SAVISQKPSRDICQRGTSLTIQCQVDSQVTMMFWYRQQPGQSLTLIATANQGSEATYESGFVIDKFPISRPNLTFSTLTVSNMSPEDSSIYLCSVDLLVLDYGYTFGSGTRLTVV.

This chain uses TRBV12-3 or TRBV12-4 with TRBJ2-1, with D tentatively TRBD2 (6 bases). The V end lost 4 bases, the J end lost 4 bases, and 8 bases lay between the germline ends. The CDR3 length is 13 residues. Here the CDR3 DNA reads TGTGCCAGCAGTTCGGGGGAATACAATGAGCAGTTCTTC. Protein product: CASSSGEYNEQFF.

V and J are TRBV23-1 and TRBJ2-7; no clear D. TRBV23-1 is recorded as an ORF, its role being uncertain. This CDR3 comprises 14 residues. The V end lost 6 bases, the J end lost 4 bases, and 16 bases lay between the germline ends. The DNA of the CDR3 is TGCGCCAGCAGCGTCGGTAACAGATTATACGAGCAGTACTTC. Translation: CASSVGNRLYEQYF.

The chain recombines TRBV7-8 with TRBJ2-4, with 7 bases lining up with TRBD2. After removal of 2 bases from V and 6 bases from J, the junction contained 16 bases not matched to a gene. CDR1 SGHVS and CDR2 FQNEAQ come from the germline V gene. This CDR3 has 18 amino acids. The CDR3 coding sequence is TGTGCCAGCAGCTTAAGACGAGCGGCGGGAGCCGGCGTAAACATTCAGTACTTC. It codes for CASSLRRAAGAGVNIQYF.

The V call is TRBV2, the J call TRBJ2-3; D call uncertain. From germline, CDR1 is SNHLY and CDR2 FYNNEI. V was trimmed by 0 bases and J by 0 bases, leaving 10 bases between them. CDR3 length: 16 residues. The CDR3 spells CASSEASYVSTDTQYF. The CDR3 nucleotides are TGTGCCAGCAGTGAAGCCTCATACGTTAGCACAGATACGCAGTATTTT.

The CDR3 loop is CASTVGTDTQYF. As DNA, the CDR3 is TGTGCCAGCACCGTGGGCACAGATACGCAGTATTTT. The V and J genes are TRBV13 and TRBJ2-3; no reliable D call. The CDR3 is 12 amino acids. The germline V gene has CDR1 PRHDT and CDR2 FYEKMQ (reference sequence). V was pared by 7 bases and J by 1 base, with 6 bases between.